Listed below are T cell receptor beta chains from one sample, sequenced in a study of response to subunit inactivated influenza vaccine. TCRdb re-analysed the RT-PCR reads in MiXCR, keeping a single row per CDR3 protein. The sample contains under 550,000 distinct CDR3 sequences, approximately 7.3% of which appear only once. The specimen comprised PBMCs from blood, sampled less than 30 months after vaccination. The origin of the receptors is a man aged 50 to 75 who received an inactivated influenza vaccine. Both conserved end residues are part of each CDR3. The D gene is left open where the match is weak. Rows may omit the clone size; those that give it use once, few, many or a size class.

CDR3 length	V gene	clone size	J gene	D gene	CDR3 protein	CDR3 DNA
12	TRBV7-2	-	TRBJ2-1	-	CASSLHRFEQFF	TGTGCCAGCAGCTTACACCGGTTTGAGCAGTTCTTC
16	TRBV29-1	few	TRBJ2-5	-	CSVEDPHDMHQETQYF	TGCAGCGTTGAAGATCCCCACGACATGCACCAAGAGACCCAGTACTTC
17	TRBV12-3/TRBV12-4	-	TRBJ2-5	TRBD2	CASSPPTRGGGQETQYF	TGTGCCAGCAGCCCTCCCACTCGCGGGGGGGGCCAAGAGACCCAGTACTTC
15	TRBV20-1	-	TRBJ2-7	TRBD2	CSARDPGGFSYEQYF	TGCAGTGCTAGAGATCCGGGAGGCTTCTCCTACGAGCAGTACTTC
13	TRBV5-1	many	TRBJ1-2	-	CASSPQGIYGYTF	TGCGCCAGCAGCCCGCAAGGGATCTATGGCTACACCTTC
14	TRBV28	few	TRBJ2-7	-	CASSWGTLSYEQYF	TGTGCCAGCAGTTGGGGGACTCTCTCCTACGAGCAGTACTTC
14	TRBV29-1	-	TRBJ2-3	TRBD1	CSAGQGWKTDTQYF	TGCAGCGCCGGACAGGGATGGAAAACAGATACGCAGTATTTT
14	TRBV20-1	few	TRBJ2-7	-	CSAETRRGGWEQYF	TGCAGTGCTGAGACTAGAAGAGGGGGGTGGGAGCAGTACTTC
14	TRBV20-1	few	TRBJ2-7	-	CSAPVAGSSYEQYF	TGCAGTGCTCCAGTGGCGGGGAGCTCCTACGAGCAGTACTTC
19	TRBV9	-	TRBJ2-1	TRBD2	CASRVALAGVTSSYNEQFF	TGTGCCAGCAGAGTAGCTTTAGCGGGGGTCACGAGCTCCTACAATGAGCAGTTCTTC
14	TRBV4-3	few	TRBJ2-7	-	CASSQDRHLGEQYF	TGCGCCAGCAGCCAAGATCGGCATCTCGGGGAGCAGTACTTC
15	TRBV7-9	-	TRBJ2-2	-	CASSPGTLNTGELFF	TGTGCCAGCAGCCCCGGGACATTGAACACCGGGGAGCTGTTTTTT
15	TRBV6-2/TRBV6-3	-	TRBJ1-1	-	CASTTFSRGDTEAFF	TGTGCCAGCACAACCTTCAGCAGGGGTGACACTGAAGCTTTCTTT
15	TRBV12-3/TRBV12-4	many	TRBJ2-7	TRBD2	CASSRTSGGAFEQYF	TGTGCCAGCAGCCGAACTAGCGGGGGAGCCTTCGAGCAGTACTTC
14	TRBV29-1	few	TRBJ2-2	TRBD1	CSARPGGNTGELFF	TGCAGCGCCCGGCCAGGGGGGAACACCGGGGAGCTGTTTTTT
14	TRBV10-3	-	TRBJ1-2	TRBD1	CAISAGQGANGYTF	TGTGCCATCAGTGCGGGACAGGGGGCGAATGGCTACACCTTC
15	TRBV3-1	-	TRBJ2-3	-	CASSPTGIPRDTQYF	TGTGCCAGCAGCCCTACAGGGATTCCTAGGGATACGCAGTATTTT
15	TRBV4-3	few	TRBJ1-6	-	CASSQDLIRGLTLHF	TGCGCCAGCAGCCAAGATTTGATCAGGGGCCTCACCCTCCACTTT
16	TRBV27	-	TRBJ2-2	-	CASSLVGYRLAGELFF	TGTGCCAGCAGTTTGGTGGGGTACAGATTGGCCGGGGAGCTGTTTTTT
15	TRBV14	few	TRBJ2-2	TRBD1	CASSQVTGYTGELFF	TGTGCCAGCAGCCAGGTGACAGGGTACACCGGGGAGCTGTTTTTT
11	TRBV20-1	few	TRBJ2-1	-	CSPGTNNEQFF	TGCAGTCCCGGGACAAACAATGAGCAGTTCTTC
14	TRBV4-3	-	TRBJ2-3	-	CASSQGKRSDTQYF	TGCGCCAGCAGCCAAGGAAAGAGATCAGATACGCAGTATTTT
14	TRBV5-1	few	TRBJ2-1	-	CASSSFTRDNEQFF	TGCGCCAGCAGTAGCTTTACACGAGACAATGAGCAGTTCTTC
13	TRBV25-1	-	TRBJ2-7	TRBD1	CASKGTGQREQYF	TGTGCCAGTAAGGGGACAGGGCAACGCGAGCAGTACTTC
14	TRBV7-9	-	TRBJ2-7	TRBD1	CASSLPGGSAEQYF	TGTGCCAGCAGCTTACCAGGGGGATCCGCCGAGCAGTACTTC
16	TRBV28	many	TRBJ2-7	TRBD2	CASSFRLAELTYEQYF	TGTGCCAGCAGTTTCCGGCTAGCGGAGCTAACATACGAGCAGTACTTC
17	TRBV4-1	few	TRBJ2-2	TRBD2	CASSQVLAGGRTGELFF	TGCGCCAGCAGCCAAGTTTTAGCGGGGGGCCGCACCGGGGAGCTGTTTTTT
13	TRBV5-1	few	TRBJ2-5	-	CASYRDREETQYF	TGCGCCAGTTATCGCGACAGAGAAGAGACCCAGTACTTC
16	TRBV2	once	TRBJ2-2	-	CASSDGGYRGTRELFF	TGTGCCAGCAGTGATGGGGGGTATAGAGGCACCCGGGAGCTGTTTTTT
13	TRBV13	few	TRBJ2-7	-	CASSHREGYEQYF	TGTGCCAGCAGCCACAGGGAAGGCTACGAGCAGTACTTC
12	TRBV20-1	few	TRBJ1-1	-	CSASSGLSEAFF	TGCAGTGCTAGTTCGGGTCTTTCTGAAGCTTTCTTT
13	TRBV10-3	-	TRBJ2-1	-	CAITGQTYNEQFF	TGTGCCATCACCGGACAGACATACAATGAGCAGTTCTTC
17	TRBV6-5	many	TRBJ2-2	-	CASSYSIMGVNTGELFF	TGTGCCAGCAGTTACTCGATAATGGGAGTTAACACCGGGGAGCTGTTTTTT
13	TRBV20-1	-	TRBJ2-5	TRBD1	CSARDRVQETQYF	TGCAGTGCTCGTGACAGGGTCCAAGAGACCCAGTACTTC
15	TRBV20-1	-	TRBJ2-1	TRBD2	CSASMGLAEYNEQFF	TGCAGTGCTAGTATGGGACTAGCGGAATACAATGAGCAGTTCTTC
16	TRBV20-1	-	TRBJ2-3	-	CSASPSRGLGTDTQYF	TGCAGTGCTAGCCCGAGTCGCGGTCTGGGGACAGATACGCAGTATTTT
14	TRBV12-3/TRBV12-4	-	TRBJ2-1	-	CASSTTSLHNEQFF	TGTGCCAGCAGTACGACTAGTCTTCACAATGAGCAGTTCTTC
16	TRBV6-1	few	TRBJ2-3	TRBD1	CASSGGDRVHQDTQYF	TGTGCCAGCAGTGGGGGAGACAGGGTTCATCAAGATACGCAGTATTTT
13	TRBV4-1	many	TRBJ2-7	-	CASSQEPGGVQYF	TGCGCCAGCAGCCAAGAGCCCGGGGGCGTACAGTACTTC
15	TRBV7-9	many	TRBJ2-7	TRBD2	CASSSAGGMVYEQYF	TGTGCCAGCAGCTCCGCGGGGGGAATGGTTTACGAGCAGTACTTC
15	TRBV5-5	-	TRBJ2-1	-	CASSLATGSYNEQFF	TGTGCCAGCAGCTTGGCCACAGGGTCCTACAATGAGCAGTTCTTC
16	TRBV15	-	TRBJ2-7	-	CATSRDRSRGPYEQYF	TGTGCCACCAGCAGAGATCGGTCCCGGGGCCCCTACGAGCAGTACTTC
14	TRBV4-3	-	TRBJ2-2	-	CASSPARGTGELFF	TGCGCCAGCAGCCCTGCGCGCGGGACCGGGGAGCTGTTTTTT
18	TRBV28	-	TRBJ1-4	TRBD1	CASTSGTGWGIGNEKLFF	TGTGCCAGCACCAGTGGGACAGGGTGGGGGATTGGTAATGAAAAACTGTTTTTT